This record looks at one T cell receptor (beta chain) sequence and its context. This CDR3 region has 15 residues. V gave up 3 bases and J gave up 4 bases; unmatched junction bases: 6. Germline CDR1 DFQATT, CDR2 SNEGSKA (reference sequence). This specimen comes from a study of blood T cell repertoires in COVID-19. Study at large: The analysed material was cDNA or gDNA that came from T cells, B-cell-depleted T cells, or PBMCs.

Authors' methods: How many nucleated cells were present was estimated from reference gene primer amplification. The table came from immunoSEQ multiplex PCR; TCRdb's copy has only in-frame clones and leaves some out. The D gene and trimming were derived from the DNA, and the V and J assignments and clone size from that table. The sample has a few hundred thousand clones, 70% to 90% seen once. Cohorts were based on clinical histories the participants reported. Sequenced material: PBMCs or T cells enriched from blood (not recorded which). The chain joins TRBV20-1 to TRBJ2-3; 11 bases match TRBD1. This receptor was taken from a woman aged 25 to 39 who had recovered from COVID-19. CDR3 sequence reads: CSASGTGGLADTQYF. The CDR3 bases are TGCAGTGCTAGTGGGACAGGGGGTCTTGCAGATACGCAGTATTTT.